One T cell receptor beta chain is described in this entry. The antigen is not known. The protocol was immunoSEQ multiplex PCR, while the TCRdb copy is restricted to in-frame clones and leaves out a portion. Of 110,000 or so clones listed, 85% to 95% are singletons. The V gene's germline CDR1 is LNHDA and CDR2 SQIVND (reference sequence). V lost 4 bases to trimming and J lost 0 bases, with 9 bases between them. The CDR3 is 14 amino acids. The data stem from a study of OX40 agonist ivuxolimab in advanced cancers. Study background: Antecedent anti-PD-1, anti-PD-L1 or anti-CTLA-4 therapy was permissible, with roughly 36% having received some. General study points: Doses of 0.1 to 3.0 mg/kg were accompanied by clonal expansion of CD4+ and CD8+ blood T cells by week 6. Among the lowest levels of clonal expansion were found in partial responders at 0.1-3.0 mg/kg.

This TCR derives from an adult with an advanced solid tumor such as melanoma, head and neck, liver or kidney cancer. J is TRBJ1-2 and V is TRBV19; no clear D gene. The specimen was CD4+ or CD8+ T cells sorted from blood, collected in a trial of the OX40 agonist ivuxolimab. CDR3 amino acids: CASSTPSSNYGYTF. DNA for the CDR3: TGTGCCAGTAGTACTCCCAGTTCTAACTATGGCTACACCTTC.